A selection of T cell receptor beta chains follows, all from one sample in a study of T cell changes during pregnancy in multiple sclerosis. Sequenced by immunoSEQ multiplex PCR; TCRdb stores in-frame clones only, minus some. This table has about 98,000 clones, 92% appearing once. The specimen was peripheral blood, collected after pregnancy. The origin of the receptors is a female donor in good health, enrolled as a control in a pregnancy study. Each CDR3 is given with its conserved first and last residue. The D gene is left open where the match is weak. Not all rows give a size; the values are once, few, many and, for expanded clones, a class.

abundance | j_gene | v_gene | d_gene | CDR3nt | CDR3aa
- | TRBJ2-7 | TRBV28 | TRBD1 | TGTGCCAGCAGTGCCCTAGGGACAGGGGTTTCCTACGAGCAGTACTTC | CASSALGTGVSYEQYF
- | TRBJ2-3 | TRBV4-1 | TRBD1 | TGCGCCAGCAGCCAAGTCGGGACAGGGGGGCTGCGAGATACGCAGTATTTT | CASSQVGTGGLRDTQYF
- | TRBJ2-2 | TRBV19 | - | TGTGCTACCGGGACAATCACCGGGGAGCTGTTTTTT | CATGTITGELFF
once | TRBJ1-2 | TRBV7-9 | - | TGTGCCAGCAGCCCGAGGTGGGGGGGGGATGGCTACACCTTC | CASSPRWGGDGYTF
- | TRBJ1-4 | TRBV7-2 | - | TGTGCCAGCAGCTTAGCTGGGGCAGATAATGAAAAACTGTTTTTT | CASSLAGADNEKLFF
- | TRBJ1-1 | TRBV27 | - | TGTGCCAGCAGTTTTTTAGGGGTGACAGAAGCTTTCTTT | CASSFLGVTEAFF
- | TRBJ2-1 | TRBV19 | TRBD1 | TGTGCCAGTAGTATCGGAGACAGGGCCCTCTACAATGAGCAGTTCTTC | CASSIGDRALYNEQFF
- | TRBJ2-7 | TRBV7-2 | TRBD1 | TGTGCCAGCAGCTTTGCGACAGGGATGGGGGAGCAGTACTTC | CASSFATGMGEQYF
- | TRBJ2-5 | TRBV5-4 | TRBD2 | TGTGCCAGCAGCCAGCTCAGCGGGAGTCTTGAGACCCAGTACTTC | CASSQLSGSLETQYF
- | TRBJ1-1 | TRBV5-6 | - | TGTGCCAGCAGCCGGGAGGCAGGGGAAGGGGCTTTCTTT | CASSREAGEGAFF
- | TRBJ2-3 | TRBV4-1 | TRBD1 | TGCGCCAGCAGCCCGGGGACAGGGGGCGCAGATACGCAGTATTTT | CASSPGTGGADTQYF
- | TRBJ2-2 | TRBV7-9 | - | TGTGCCAGCAGCTTGACAGGGACTAACACCGGGGAGCTGTTTTTT | CASSLTGTNTGELFF
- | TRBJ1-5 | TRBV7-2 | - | TGTGCCAGCAGCGGCGGGGGAATCAATCAGCCCCAGCATTTT | CASSGGGINQPQHF
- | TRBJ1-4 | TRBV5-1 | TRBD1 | TGCGCCAGCACCCCCCTTGGGACAGACGATGAAAAACTGTTTTTT | CASTPLGTDDEKLFF
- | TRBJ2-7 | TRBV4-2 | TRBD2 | TGTGCCAGCAGCCAAGATCTGACCCGACTAGCGGGGGACGAGCAGTACTTC | CASSQDLTRLAGDEQYF
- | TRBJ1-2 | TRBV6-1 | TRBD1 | TGTGCCAGCATCGATTGGGACAGGGTTAACTATGGCTACACCTTC | CASIDWDRVNYGYTF
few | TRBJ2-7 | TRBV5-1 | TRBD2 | TGCGCCAGCACCTTAAGCGGGGCTAGCTCCTACGAGCAGTACTTC | CASTLSGASSYEQYF
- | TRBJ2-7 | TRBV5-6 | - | TGTGCCAGCAGCTTAATTCCAGACAGTTTCTACGAGCAGTACTTC | CASSLIPDSFYEQYF
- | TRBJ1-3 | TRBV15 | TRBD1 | TGTGCCACCAGAGGGACAGGGGTTTCAGGAAACACCATATATTTT | CATRGTGVSGNTIYF
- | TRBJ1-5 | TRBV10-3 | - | TGTGCCACCAACCGGGACAATTTGGATCAGCCCCAGCATTTT | CATNRDNLDQPQHF
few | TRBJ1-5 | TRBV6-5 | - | TGCGCTACATCGAGGGGGGGGCGAATTGATCAGCCCCAGCATTTT | CATSRGGRIDQPQHF
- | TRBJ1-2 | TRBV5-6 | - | TGTGCCAGCAGCCCGGGACAAGCCGGCTACACCTTC | CASSPGQAGYTF
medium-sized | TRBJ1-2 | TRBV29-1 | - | TGCAGCGTTGAGAGGTCCAACTATGGCTACACCTTC | CSVERSNYGYTF
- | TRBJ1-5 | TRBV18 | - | TGTGCCAGCTCACTTTATCGGGGGGGCGATCGGCCCCAGCATTTT | CASSLYRGGDRPQHF
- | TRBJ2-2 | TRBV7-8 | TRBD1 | TGTGCCAGCAGCCCCCAGGGGGCGCCGGGCACCGGGGAGCTGTTTTTT | CASSPQGAPGTGELFF
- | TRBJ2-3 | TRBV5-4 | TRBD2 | TGTGCCAGCAGCGGCAGAGGGCGGGGGGGCGCAGATACGCAGTATTTT | CASSGRGRGGADTQYF
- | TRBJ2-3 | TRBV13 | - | TGTGCCAGCAGCATCAGGGGCAACACAGATACGCAGTATTTT | CASSIRGNTDTQYF
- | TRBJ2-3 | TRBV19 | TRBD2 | TGTGCCAGTAGCCCCGGGGGGAGCACAGATACGCAGTATTTT | CASSPGGSTDTQYF
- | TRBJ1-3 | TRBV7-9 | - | TGTGCCAGCAGCTTAGCAGGGAGCTCTGGAAACACCATATATTTT | CASSLAGSSGNTIYF
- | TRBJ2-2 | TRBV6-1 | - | TGTGCCAGCAGCCCCCTTTCGGGAGACACCGGGGAGCTGTTTTTT | CASSPLSGDTGELFF
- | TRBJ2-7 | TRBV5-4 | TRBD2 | TGTGCCAGCAGTGGCTGGACTAGCGGGACCTACGAGCAGTACTTC | CASSGWTSGTYEQYF
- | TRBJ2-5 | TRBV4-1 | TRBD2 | TGCGCCAGCAGCCCCGGGACTAACAAAGAGACCCAGTACTTC | CASSPGTNKETQYF
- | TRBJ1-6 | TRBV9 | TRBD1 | TGTGCCAGCAGCGTCAAACAGGGGATCGATTCACCCCTCCACTTT | CASSVKQGIDSPLHF
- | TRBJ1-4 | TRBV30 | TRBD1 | TGTGCCTGGAGTCTAAGGACAGGGGCGGGGGAAAAACTGTTTTTT | CAWSLRTGAGEKLFF
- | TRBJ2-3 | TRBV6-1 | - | TGTGCCAGCAGTGGCGGGAGCACAGATACGCAGTATTTT | CASSGGSTDTQYF
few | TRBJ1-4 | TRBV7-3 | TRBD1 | TGTGCCAGCAGTACGGGACAGGGTGAGAAACTGTTTTTT | CASSTGQGEKLFF
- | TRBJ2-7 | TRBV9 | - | TGTGCCAGCGGTCAAGGGGGAGCTCTCCACGAGCAGTACTTC | CASGQGGALHEQYF
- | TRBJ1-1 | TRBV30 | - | TGTGCCTGGAGTAGGCAGGGAGGCACTGAAGCTTTCTTT | CAWSRQGGTEAFF
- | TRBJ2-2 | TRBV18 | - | TGTGCCAGCTCACCACCGGGGGCCAGGGCGAACACCGGGGAGCTGTTTTTT | CASSPPGARANTGELFF
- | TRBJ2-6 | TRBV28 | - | TGTGCCAGCGGTCCACTTCCGAGCTCTGGGGCCAACGTCCTGACTTTC | CASGPLPSSGANVLTF
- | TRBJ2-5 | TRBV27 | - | TGTGCCAGCCGTGGGGGGGCAGAGGTTCTGGAGTACTTC | CASRGGAEVLEYF
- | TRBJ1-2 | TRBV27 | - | TGTGCCAGCAGTTTAGCCCGCTCGGGGTATGGCTACACCTTC | CASSLARSGYGYTF
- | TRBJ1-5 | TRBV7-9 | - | TGTGCCAGCAGCTTGGGTGGAACAGGGAGGGGCAATCAGCCCCAGCATTTT | CASSLGGTGRGNQPQHF
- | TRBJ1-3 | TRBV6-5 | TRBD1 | TGTGCCAGCAGTTCCCCAGGGGGGTTCATATATTTT | CASSSPGGFIYF
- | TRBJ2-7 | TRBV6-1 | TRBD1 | TGTGCCAGCCTGGGGGACAGCTCCTACGAGCAGTACTTC | CASLGDSSYEQYF
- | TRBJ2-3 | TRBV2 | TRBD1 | TGTGCCAGCAGTGAAGCTAAAGACAGGGCTACGCAGTATTTT | CASSEAKDRATQYF
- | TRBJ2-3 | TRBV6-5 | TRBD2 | TGTGCCAGCAGTTGGACTAGCGGGGGGGCAGATACGCAGTATTTT | CASSWTSGGADTQYF
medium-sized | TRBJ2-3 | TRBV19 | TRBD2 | TGTGCCAGTAGTATGGGGACTAGCGGGATCCGAGGCGCAGATACGCAGTATTTT | CASSMGTSGIRGADTQYF
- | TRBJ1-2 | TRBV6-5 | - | TGTGCCAGCAGTTACTCGGTGACAGGCTATGGCTACACCTTC | CASSYSVTGYGYTF
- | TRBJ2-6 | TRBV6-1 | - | TGTGCCGTTGGCTTATCTGGGGCCAACGTCCTGACTTTC | CAVGLSGANVLTF
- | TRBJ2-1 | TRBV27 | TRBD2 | TGTGCCAGCAGCTTTGGGACTAGCGGATGGGGGGAGCAGTTCTTC | CASSFGTSGWGEQFF
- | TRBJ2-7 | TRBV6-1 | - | TGTGCCAGCAGTGAAGAGATCAGAAACGACGAGCAGTACTTC | CASSEEIRNDEQYF
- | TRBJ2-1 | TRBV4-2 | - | TGTGCCAGCAGCCGAACTGACAATGAGCAGTTCTTC | CASSRTDNEQFF